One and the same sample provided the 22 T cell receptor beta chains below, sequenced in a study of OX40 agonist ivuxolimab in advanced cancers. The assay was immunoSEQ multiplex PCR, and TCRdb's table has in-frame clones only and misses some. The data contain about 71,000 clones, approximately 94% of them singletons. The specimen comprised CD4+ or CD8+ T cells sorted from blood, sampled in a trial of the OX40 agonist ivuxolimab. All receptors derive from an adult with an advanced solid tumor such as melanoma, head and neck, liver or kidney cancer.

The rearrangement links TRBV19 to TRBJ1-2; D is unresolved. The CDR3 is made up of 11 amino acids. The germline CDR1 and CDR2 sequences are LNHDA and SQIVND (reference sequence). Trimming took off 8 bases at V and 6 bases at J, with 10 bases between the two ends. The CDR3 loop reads CASAHGDGYTF. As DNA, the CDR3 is TGTGCCAGTGCCCACGGGGATGGCTACACCTTC.

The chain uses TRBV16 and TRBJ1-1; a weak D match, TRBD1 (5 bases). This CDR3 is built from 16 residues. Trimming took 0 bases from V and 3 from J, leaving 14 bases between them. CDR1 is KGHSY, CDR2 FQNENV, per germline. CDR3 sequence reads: CASSQSGLPGHTEAFF. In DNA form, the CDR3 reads TGTGCCAGCAGCCAATCAGGTCTTCCGGGACACACTGAAGCTTTCTTT.

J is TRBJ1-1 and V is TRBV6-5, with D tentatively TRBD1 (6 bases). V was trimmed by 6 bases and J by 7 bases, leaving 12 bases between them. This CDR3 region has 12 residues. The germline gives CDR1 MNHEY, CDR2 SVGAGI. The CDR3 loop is CASSWGGSEAFF. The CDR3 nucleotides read TGTGCCAGCAGCTGGGGGGGCAGTGAAGCTTTCTTT.

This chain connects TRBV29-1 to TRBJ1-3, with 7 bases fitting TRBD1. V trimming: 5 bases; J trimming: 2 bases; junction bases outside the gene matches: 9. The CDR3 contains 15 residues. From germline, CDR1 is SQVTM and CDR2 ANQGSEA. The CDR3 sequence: CSVQGSGQAGNTIYF. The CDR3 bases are TGCAGCGTTCAAGGGTCCGGACAGGCTGGAAACACCATATATTTT.

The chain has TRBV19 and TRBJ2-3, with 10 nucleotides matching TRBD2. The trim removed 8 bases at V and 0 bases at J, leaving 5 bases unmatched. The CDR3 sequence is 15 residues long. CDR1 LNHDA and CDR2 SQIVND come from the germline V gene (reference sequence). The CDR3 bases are TGTGCCAGTCTTGCTAGCGGGAGTAGCACAGATACGCAGTATTTT. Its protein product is CASLASGSSTDTQYF. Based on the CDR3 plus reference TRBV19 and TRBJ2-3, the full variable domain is DGGITQSPKYLFRKEGQNVTLSCEQNLNHDAMYWYRQDPGQGLRLIYYSQIVNDFQKGDIAEGYSVSREKKESFPLTVTSAQKNPTAFYLCASLASGSSTDTQYFGPGTRLTVL.

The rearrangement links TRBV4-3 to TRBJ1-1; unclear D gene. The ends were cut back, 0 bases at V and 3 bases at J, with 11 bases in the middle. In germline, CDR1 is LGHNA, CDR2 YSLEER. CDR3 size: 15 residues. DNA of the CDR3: TGCGCCAGCAGCCAAGATACCGGAGCCTACACTGAAGCTTTCTTT. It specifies CASSQDTGAYTEAFF.

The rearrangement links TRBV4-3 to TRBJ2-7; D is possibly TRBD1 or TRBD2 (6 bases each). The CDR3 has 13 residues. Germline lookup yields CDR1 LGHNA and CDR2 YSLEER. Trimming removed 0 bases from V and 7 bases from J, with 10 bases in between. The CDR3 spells CASSQDGGTEQYF. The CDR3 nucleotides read TGCGCCAGCAGCCAAGATGGCGGGACAGAGCAGTACTTC.

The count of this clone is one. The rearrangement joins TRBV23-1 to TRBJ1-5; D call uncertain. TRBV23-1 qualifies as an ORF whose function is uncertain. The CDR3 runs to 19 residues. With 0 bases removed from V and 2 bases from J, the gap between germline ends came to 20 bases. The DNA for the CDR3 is TGCGCCAGCAGTCAATCCGGACCCGACGCGGGCGGACGCAATCAGCCCCAGCATTTT. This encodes CASSQSGPDAGGRNQPQHF.

The CDR3 reads CASSFLAGGPVYEQYF. The CDR3 coding sequence is TGTGCCAGCAGCTTCCTAGCGGGAGGCCCGGTCTACGAGCAGTACTTC. The chain has TRBV7-2 and TRBJ2-7; 11 bases are shared with TRBD2. Germline V CDR1 and CDR2: SGHTA, FQGNSA. CDR3 length: 16 amino acids. With 3 bases clipped from V and 3 bases from J, the junction kept 7 bases outside the gene matches.

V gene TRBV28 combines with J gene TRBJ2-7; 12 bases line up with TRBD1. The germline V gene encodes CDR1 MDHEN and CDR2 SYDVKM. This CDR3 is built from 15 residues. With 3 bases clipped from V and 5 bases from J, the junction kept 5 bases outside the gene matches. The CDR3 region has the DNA TGTGCCAGCAGTTTGTGGGGGACAGGGGGCAACGAGCAGTACTTC. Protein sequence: CASSLWGTGGNEQYF.

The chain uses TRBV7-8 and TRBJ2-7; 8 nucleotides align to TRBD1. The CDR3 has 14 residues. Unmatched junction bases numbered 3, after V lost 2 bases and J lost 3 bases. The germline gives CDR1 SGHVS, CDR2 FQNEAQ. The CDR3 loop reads CASSLQGAFYEQYF. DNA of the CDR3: TGTGCCAGCAGCTTACAGGGGGCTTTCTACGAGCAGTACTTC.

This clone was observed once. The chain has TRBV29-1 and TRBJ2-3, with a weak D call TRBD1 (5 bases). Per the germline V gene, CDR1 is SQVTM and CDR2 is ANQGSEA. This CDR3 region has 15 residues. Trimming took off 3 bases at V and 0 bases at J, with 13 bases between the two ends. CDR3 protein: CSVDPTARSTDTQYF. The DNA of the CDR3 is TGCAGCGTTGACCCGACAGCAAGAAGCACAGATACGCAGTATTTT.

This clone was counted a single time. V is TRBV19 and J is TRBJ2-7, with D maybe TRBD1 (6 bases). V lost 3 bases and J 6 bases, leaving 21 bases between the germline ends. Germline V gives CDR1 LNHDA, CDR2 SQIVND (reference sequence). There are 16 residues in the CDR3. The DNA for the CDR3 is TGTGCCAGTAGTATTGCAGGACAGTTCCCCCCGGCCGAGCAGTACTTC. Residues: CASSIAGQFPPAEQYF.

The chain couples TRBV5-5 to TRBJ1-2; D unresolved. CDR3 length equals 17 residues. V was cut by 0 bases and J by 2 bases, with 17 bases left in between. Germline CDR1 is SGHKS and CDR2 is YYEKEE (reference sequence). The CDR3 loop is CASSLDSSGLENYGYTF. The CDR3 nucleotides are TGTGCCAGCAGCTTGGATAGCTCCGGTTTGGAAAACTATGGCTACACCTTC.

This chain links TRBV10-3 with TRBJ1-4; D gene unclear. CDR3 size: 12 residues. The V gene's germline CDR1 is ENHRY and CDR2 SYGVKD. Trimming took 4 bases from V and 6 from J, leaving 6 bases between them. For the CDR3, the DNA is TGTGCCATCAGTGCCGGGGATGAAAAACTGTTTTTT. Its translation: CAISAGDEKLFF.

The CDR3 sequence is CASSQDSGGSEQFF. The DNA for the CDR3 is TGCGCCAGCAGCCAAGATTCGGGGGGGAGTGAGCAGTTCTTC. The chain is built from TRBV4-3 and TRBJ2-1, with TRBD2 identical over 8 bases. The germline gives CDR1 LGHNA, CDR2 YSLEER. The CDR3 has 14 residues. Trimming removed 0 bases from V and 9 bases from J; junction bases left unmatched: 4.

The DNA for the CDR3 is TGTGCCAGCAGCCCGGGACTAGCGGGGATCCTAGCCAAAAACATTCAGTACTTC. It translates to CASSPGLAGILAKNIQYF. The chain joins TRBV7-2 to TRBJ2-4; TRBD2 matches at 13 bases. This CDR3 comprises 18 residues. V dropped 5 bases and J dropped 0; count of bases not matched to a gene: 7. The germline V gene has CDR1 SGHTA and CDR2 FQGNSA.

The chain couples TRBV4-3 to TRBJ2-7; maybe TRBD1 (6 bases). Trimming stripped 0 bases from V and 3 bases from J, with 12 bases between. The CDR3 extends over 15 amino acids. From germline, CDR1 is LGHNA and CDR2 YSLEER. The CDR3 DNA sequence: TGCGCCAGCAGCCAAGATCTGGACAGTTACTACGAGCAGTACTTC. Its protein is CASSQDLDSYYEQYF.

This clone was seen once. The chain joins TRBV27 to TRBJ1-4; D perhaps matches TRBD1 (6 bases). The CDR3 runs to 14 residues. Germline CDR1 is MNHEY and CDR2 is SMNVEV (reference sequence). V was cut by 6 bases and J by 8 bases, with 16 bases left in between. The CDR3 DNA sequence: TGTGCCAGCAGCTCACAGGGTGGGTCGGAAAAACTGTTTTTT. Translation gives CASSSQGGSEKLFF.

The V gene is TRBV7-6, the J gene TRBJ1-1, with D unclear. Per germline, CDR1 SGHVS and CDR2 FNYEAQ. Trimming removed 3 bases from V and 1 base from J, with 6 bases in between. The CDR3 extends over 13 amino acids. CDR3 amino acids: CASSFLTNTEAFF. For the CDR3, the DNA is TGTGCCAGCAGCTTTTTGACGAACACTGAAGCTTTCTTT. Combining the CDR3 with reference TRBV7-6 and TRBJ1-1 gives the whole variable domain GAGVSQSPRYKVTKRGQDVALRCDPISGHVSLYWYRQALGQGPEFLTYFNYEAQQDKSGLPNDRFSAERPEGSISTLTIQRTEQRDSAMYRCASSFLTNTEAFFGQGTRLTVV.

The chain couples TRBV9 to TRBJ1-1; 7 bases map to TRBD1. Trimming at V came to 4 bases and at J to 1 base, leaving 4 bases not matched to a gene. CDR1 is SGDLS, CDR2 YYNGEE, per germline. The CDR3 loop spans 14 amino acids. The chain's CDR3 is CASSLWDRNTEAFF. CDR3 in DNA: TGTGCCAGCAGCCTTTGGGACAGGAACACTGAAGCTTTCTTT.

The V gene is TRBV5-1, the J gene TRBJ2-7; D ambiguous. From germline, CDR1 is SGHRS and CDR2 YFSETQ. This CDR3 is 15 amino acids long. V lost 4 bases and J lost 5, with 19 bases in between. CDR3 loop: CASSTLAAPFHEQYF. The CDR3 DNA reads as TGCGCCAGCAGCACATTAGCCGCACCTTTCCACGAGCAGTACTTC.